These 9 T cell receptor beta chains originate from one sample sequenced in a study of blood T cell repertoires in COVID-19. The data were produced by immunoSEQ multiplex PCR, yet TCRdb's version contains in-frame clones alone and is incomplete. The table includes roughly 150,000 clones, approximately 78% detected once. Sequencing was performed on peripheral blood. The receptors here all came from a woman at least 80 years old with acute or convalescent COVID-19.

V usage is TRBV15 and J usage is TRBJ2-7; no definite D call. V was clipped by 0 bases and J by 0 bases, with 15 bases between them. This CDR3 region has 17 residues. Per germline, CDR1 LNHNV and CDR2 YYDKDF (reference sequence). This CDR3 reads CATSRDLSAGLSYEQYF. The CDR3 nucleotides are TGTGCCACCAGCAGAGATTTATCGGCAGGCCTCTCCTACGAGCAGTACTTC.

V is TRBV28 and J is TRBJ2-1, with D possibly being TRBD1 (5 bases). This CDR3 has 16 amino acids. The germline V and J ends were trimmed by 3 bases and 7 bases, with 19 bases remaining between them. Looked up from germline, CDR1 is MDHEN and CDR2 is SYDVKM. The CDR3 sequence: CASSLFVLQGRNEQFF. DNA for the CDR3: TGTGCCAGCAGTTTGTTTGTCTTGCAGGGCCGAAATGAGCAGTTCTTC.

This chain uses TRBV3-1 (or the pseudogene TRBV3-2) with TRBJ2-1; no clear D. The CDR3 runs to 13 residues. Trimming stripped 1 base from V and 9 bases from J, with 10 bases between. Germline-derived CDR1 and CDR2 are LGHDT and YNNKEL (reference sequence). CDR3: CASSQVSNTEQFF. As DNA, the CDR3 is TGTGCCAGCAGCCAAGTCTCTAATACTGAGCAGTTCTTC.

For the CDR3, the DNA is TGTGCCAGCAGACCACAGGGAGCTAACTATGGCTACACCTTC. Translating it yields CASRPQGANYGYTF. The rearrangement uses TRBV6-5 and TRBJ1-2; D possibly corresponds to TRBD1 (6 bases). The CDR3 covers 14 residues. The V end lost 6 bases, the J end lost 0 bases, and 11 bases lay between the germline ends. Germline loops: CDR1 MNHEY, CDR2 SVGAGI.

CDR3 amino acids: CASSPTQGNTIYF. The CDR3 DNA is TGTGCCAGCAGTCCCACCCAGGGGAACACCATATATTTT. V usage is TRBV27 and J usage is TRBJ1-3, with D perhaps TRBD1 (6 bases). Germline V CDR1 and CDR2: MNHEY, SMNVEV (reference sequence). V was trimmed by 5 bases and J by 7 bases, leaving 12 bases between them. The CDR3 length is 13 residues.

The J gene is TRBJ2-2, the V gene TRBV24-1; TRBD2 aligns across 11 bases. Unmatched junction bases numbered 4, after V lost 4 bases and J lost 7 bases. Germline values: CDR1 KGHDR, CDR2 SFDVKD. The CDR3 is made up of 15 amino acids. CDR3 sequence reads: CATSDRGLAGGELFF. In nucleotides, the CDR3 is TGTGCCACCAGTGACCGAGGACTAGCGGGCGGGGAGCTGTTTTTT.

Here the CDR3 reads CASTPRDRTEAFF. The CDR3 DNA follows: TGTGCCAGCACCCCCCGGGACAGAACTGAAGCTTTCTTT. This chain links TRBV27 with TRBJ1-1; 7 nucleotides line up with TRBD1. Germline V gives CDR1 MNHEY, CDR2 SMNVEV (reference sequence). Trimming at V came to 7 bases and at J to 5 bases, leaving 7 bases not matched to a gene. The CDR3 is 13 amino acids.

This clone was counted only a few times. The CDR3 is CAISEGDSPYEQYF. DNA for the CDR3: TGTGCCATCAGTGAGGGCGACAGTCCCTACGAGCAGTACTTC. This chain uses TRBV10-3 with TRBJ2-7; D perhaps matches TRBD1 (5 bases). The CDR3 is 14 residues long. V gave up 2 bases and J gave up 2 bases, with 10 bases separating them. Germline CDR1 and CDR2: ENHRY and SYGVKD.

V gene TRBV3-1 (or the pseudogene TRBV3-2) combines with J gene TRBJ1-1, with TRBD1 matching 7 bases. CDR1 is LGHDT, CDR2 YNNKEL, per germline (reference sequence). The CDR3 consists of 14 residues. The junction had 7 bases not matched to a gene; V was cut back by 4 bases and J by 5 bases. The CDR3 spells CASSRSRGATEAFF. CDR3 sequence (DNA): TGTGCCAGCAGCCGCTCCAGGGGGGCGACTGAAGCTTTCTTT.